The next 23 T cell receptor beta chains were all read from a single sample in a study of blood T cells in healthy people across ages. It was with a sample-barcoded 5' primer and a J-beta primer mix that a second PCR of roughly 7 to 12 cycles was run. TCRdb redid the calling of the 5' RACE reads with MiXCR, one entry per CDR3 protein. The sample yields more than 800,000 distinct CDR3 sequences, 45% seen once. Sequenced material: blood. Receptor source: a woman aged 60 to 75 in good health.

The chain employs TRBV7-2 and TRBJ2-1; TRBD1 matches 7 bases. This CDR3 region has 14 residues. Germline V gene data show CDR1 as SGHTA and CDR2 as FQGNSA. The V and J ends lost 5 bases and 10 bases, in that order; junction bases with no gene match: 11. CDR3 in DNA: TGTGCCAGCAGCGTAGACTCCAGGGGGAGAGAGCAGTTCTTC. Amino acids: CASSVDSRGREQFF.

This chain connects TRBV7-2 to TRBJ2-7; maybe TRBD1 (6 bases). The CDR3 has 14 amino acids. Per germline, CDR1 SGHTA and CDR2 FQGNSA. The ends were cut back, 5 bases at V and 0 bases at J, with 11 bases in the middle. CDR3 bases: TGTGCCAGCAGCCAATCGACAGGCTCCTACGAGCAGTACTTC. It encodes CASSQSTGSYEQYF.

This sequence joins TRBV7-2 and TRBJ2-7, with D tentatively TRBD2 (6 bases). The V and J ends lost 2 bases and 3 bases respectively, with 11 bases between them. Germline values: CDR1 SGHTA, CDR2 FQGNSA. The CDR3 sequence is 14 residues long. This CDR3 reads CASSLYREIYEQYF. In DNA, the CDR3 is TGTGCCAGCAGCTTATACCGGGAGATCTACGAGCAGTACTTC. Full variable domain (outside the CDR3, taken from reference TRBV7-2 and TRBJ2-7): GAGVSQSPSNKVTEKGKDVELRCDPISGHTALYWYRQSLGQGLEFLIYFQGNSAPDKSGLPSDRFSAERTGGSVSTLTIQRTQQEDSAVYLCASSLYREIYEQYFGPGTRLTVT.

This sequence joins TRBV6-5 and TRBJ2-1; 9 nucleotides line up with TRBD1. V was clipped by 8 bases and J by 7 bases; unmatched bases: 9. The CDR3 has 14 residues. Per the germline V gene, CDR1 is MNHEY and CDR2 is SVGAGI. The CDR3 bases are TGTGCCAGCCACCGGGACAGGGTACAAAATGAGCAGTTCTTC. Protein product: CASHRDRVQNEQFF.

The chain carries TRBV12-3 or TRBV12-4 and TRBJ2-5, with no clear D. The CDR3 spans 12 residues. V lost 6 bases and J 5 bases, leaving 10 bases between the germline ends. Here the CDR3 reads CASSPSVETQYF. The CDR3 DNA is TGTGCCAGCAGCCCCTCCGTTGAGACCCAGTACTTC.

This rearrangement joins TRBV7-6 to TRBJ1-5; no clear D. Germline CDR1 reads SGHVS; CDR2 reads FNYEAQ. V lost 3 bases to trimming and J lost 0 bases, with 15 bases between them. The CDR3 is 17 residues long. The CDR3 loop is CASSLLLGPTSNQPQHF. The CDR3 nucleotides are TGTGCCAGCAGCTTGCTCTTAGGCCCCACTAGCAATCAGCCCCAGCATTTT. The variable domain in full, with the rest retrieved from reference TRBV7-6 and TRBJ1-5, is GAGVSQSPRYKVTKRGQDVALRCDPISGHVSLYWYRQALGQGPEFLTYFNYEAQQDKSGLPNDRFSAERPEGSISTLTIQRTEQRDSAMYRCASSLLLGPTSNQPQHFGDGTRLSIL.

This clonotype was recorded a few times. The chain combines TRBV6-1 with TRBJ2-5; the D is unclear. Between the trimmed V and J ends, which lost 8 bases and 2 bases, there was a span of 6 bases. This CDR3 is 11 amino acids long. Per the germline V gene, CDR1 is MNHNS and CDR2 is SASEGT. CDR3 DNA: TGTGCCAGCGGGTTTCAAGAGACCCAGTACTTC. Translated, it gives CASGFQETQYF.

This chain connects TRBV28 to TRBJ1-1; D is uncertain. CDR1 and CDR2 from the germline V gene are MDHEN and SYDVKM. The V end was cut by 2 bases, the J end by 0 bases, with 10 bases between. This CDR3 spans 15 amino acids. Written as DNA, the CDR3 is TGTGCCAGCAGTTTAAGGCGTCGACTGAACACTGAAGCTTTCTTT. Its translation: CASSLRRRLNTEAFF.

This clonotype was counted at least ten times. The chain employs TRBV20-1 and TRBJ1-2; TRBD1 is a possible D gene (6 bases). This CDR3 region has 12 residues. V was trimmed by 6 bases and J by 7 bases, leaving 15 bases between them. The germline V gene has CDR1 DFQATT and CDR2 SNEGSKA (reference sequence). The CDR3 loop is CSAPRGWAGYTF. In nucleotides, the CDR3 is TGCAGTGCCCCGAGGGGGTGGGCTGGCTACACCTTC.

CDR3 protein: CASSQGGTGRREELFF. DNA for the CDR3: TGCGCCAGCAGCCAGGGGGGTACAGGACGGAGAGAAGAACTGTTTTTT. This chain joins TRBV4-1 and TRBJ1-4; possibly TRBD1 for D (5 bases). Per the germline V gene, CDR1 is MGHRA and CDR2 is YSYEKL. With 3 bases removed from V and 12 bases from J, the gap between germline ends came to 23 bases. The CDR3 runs 16 residues.

The chain joins TRBV7-3 to TRBJ2-1; D is unresolved. The length of the CDR3 is 15 residues. Germline-derived CDR1 and CDR2 are SGHTA and FQGTGA. V was pared by 5 bases and J by 3 bases, with 14 bases between. This CDR3 reads CASSLDPRNYNEQFF. CDR3 coding DNA: TGTGCCAGCAGCCTAGACCCTAGGAACTACAATGAGCAGTTCTTC.

The CDR3 loop reads CASSLNLAGGPSLNEQFF. In DNA form, the CDR3 reads TGTGCCAGCAGCTTAAACCTAGCGGGAGGGCCAAGCTTGAATGAGCAGTTCTTC. This chain connects TRBV7-8 to TRBJ2-1; TRBD2 aligns across 12 bases. CDR1 is SGHVS and CDR2 is FQNEAQ in the germline V gene. CDR3 size: 18 residues. The V gene end was trimmed by 2 bases and the J gene end by 7 bases; junction bases not matched to a gene: 12.

The chain has TRBV6-5 and TRBJ2-1; 7 nucleotides line up with TRBD2. The V segment lost 4 bases and the J segment 0 bases; nucleotides outside the gene matches: 9. The CDR3 contains 17 residues. Germline V gene lookup returns CDR1 MNHEY and CDR2 SVGAGI. DNA of the CDR3: TGTGCCAGCAGTTTTAATCCTACTAGCGCCTCCTACAATGAGCAGTTCTTC. Protein product: CASSFNPTSASYNEQFF.

The sample holds a few counts of this clonotype. The chain combines TRBV4-2 with TRBJ2-1, with TRBD2 matching over 11 bases. Matching the DNA end better, TRBJ2-7 makes the J call doubtful. Germline V gene data show CDR1 as LGHNA and CDR2 as YNFKEQ. This CDR3 has 15 amino acids. The CDR3 coding sequence is TGTGCCAGCAGCCAACATAGCGGGAGGGCAATCGAGCAGTACTTC. It specifies CASSQHSGRAIEQYF.

The sample holds a few counts of this clonotype. CDR3 sequence (DNA): TGTGCCAGCCAAGGAGGTCAGGGCTATGGCTACACCTTC. It is translated as CASQGGQGYGYTF. This chain joins TRBV2 and TRBJ1-2; D perhaps matches TRBD1 (5 bases). The CDR3 is 13 residues long. V shed 8 bases and J shed 4 bases, with 14 bases lying between them. CDR1 is SNHLY and CDR2 is FYNNEI in the germline V gene.

J is TRBJ2-7 and V is TRBV29-1, with TRBD2 matching 10 bases. The CDR3 has 16 residues. Germline values: CDR1 SQVTM, CDR2 ANQGSEA. The trim removed 6 bases at V and 3 bases at J, leaving 14 bases unmatched. The CDR3 DNA reads TGCAGCGTGGAATCCGTTCTAGCGGGAGTCTACTACGAGCAGTACTTC. Its protein product is CSVESVLAGVYYEQYF.

This clonotype was picked up many times. V gene TRBV29-1 combines with J gene TRBJ2-5; 7 bases fit TRBD2. This CDR3 contains 13 residues. J lost 5 bases, V lost 5 bases, and 8 bases had no gene match. Germline CDR1 and CDR2: SQVTM and ANQGSEA. The CDR3 DNA reads TGCAGCGTTTCTGGAGCGGGACGGGAGACCCAGTACTTC. Translated, it gives CSVSGAGRETQYF.

The chain joins TRBV7-6 to TRBJ2-7, with D maybe TRBD1 (5 bases). With 2 bases removed from V and 2 bases from J, the gap between germline ends came to 10 bases. The germline CDR1 and CDR2 sequences are SGHVS and FNYEAQ. The CDR3 contains 14 residues. The CDR3 spells CASSLRQHPYEQYF. In nucleotides, the CDR3 is TGTGCCAGCAGCTTAAGACAGCATCCCTACGAGCAGTACTTC.

The chain joins TRBV5-4 to TRBJ2-1; TRBD1 matches 8 bases. Germline V gene sequence: CDR1 SGHNT, CDR2 YYREEE (reference sequence). Trimming at V came to 2 bases and at J to 0 bases, leaving 10 bases not matched to a gene. There are 18 residues in the CDR3. The CDR3 is CASSLGQGRGSSYNEQFF. The CDR3 DNA is TGTGCCAGCAGCTTAGGACAGGGACGCGGCTCCTCCTACAATGAGCAGTTCTTC. The variable domain in full, completed from reference TRBV5-4 and TRBJ2-1, reads ETGVTQSPTHLIKTRGQQVTLRCSSQSGHNTVSWYQQALGQGPQFIFQYYREEENGRGNFPPRFSGLQFPNYSSELNVNALELDDSALYLCASSLGQGRGSSYNEQFFGPGTRLTVL.

The chain has TRBV24-1 and TRBJ2-7; TRBD2 aligns across 9 bases. V lost 2 bases to trimming and J lost 4 bases; unmatched junction nucleotides: 8. Germline V gene lookup returns CDR1 KGHDR and CDR2 SFDVKD. The CDR3 sequence is 16 residues long. The CDR3 nucleotides read TGTGCCACCAGTGATTCTTCTAGCGGGACTAGTTACGAGCAGTACTTC. Amino acids: CATSDSSSGTSYEQYF.

V is TRBV20-1 and J is TRBJ1-3; the match to TRBD1 covers 8 bases. CDR1 is DFQATT and CDR2 is SNEGSKA in the germline V gene (reference sequence). The CDR3 spans 15 residues. Trimming at V came to 3 bases and at J to 3 bases, leaving 7 bases not matched to a gene. The chain's CDR3 is CSASEDRVIGNTIYF. The CDR3 DNA sequence: TGCAGTGCTAGTGAGGACAGGGTAATTGGAAACACCATATATTTT.

This clonotype has more than one count but fewer than ten. The chain has TRBV10-2 and TRBJ2-5, with TRBD1 matching 11 bases. V shed 6 bases, J shed 2 bases, and the junction held 5 bases outside the gene matches. Germline lookup yields CDR1 WSHSY and CDR2 SAAADI. The CDR3 consists of 15 residues. The CDR3 DNA reads as TGCGCCAGCAGGACCGGGACAGGGGGTCAAGAGACCCAGTACTTC. Translating it yields CASRTGTGGQETQYF.

The chain uses TRBV20-1 and TRBJ2-4; a possible D gene is TRBD1 (5 bases). The assigned J gene may be wrong: the sequence end matches TRBJ2-7 better. The CDR3 runs to 16 residues. In germline, CDR1 is DFQATT, CDR2 SNEGSKA (reference sequence). CDR3 coding DNA: TGCAGTGCTACGAAGCAATGGGCAGGGTTAAGTTACGAGCAGTACTTC. Protein: CSATKQWAGLSYEQYF.